Listed below are T cell receptor beta chains from one sample, sequenced in a study of immune characterization of retroperitoneal liposarcoma. TCRdb re-analysed the PCR reads in MiXCR, keeping a single row per CDR3 protein. The table shows over 10,000 distinct CDR3 sequences, with over 45% occurring only once. Sequencing was carried out using tumor tissue. The source is a female donor with retroperitoneal liposarcoma. Each CDR3 is given with its conserved first and last residue. A D gene is named only where the DNA matches it firmly. Clone size is stated in some rows and not others, as once, few, many or a class when expanded.

TGTGCCAGCTTTAGGAACAGGGGGTCCTATGAGCAGTTCTTC	CASFRNRGSYEQFF	TRBD1	.	TRBV27	TRBJ2-1
TGCGCCAGCAGTACGTGGGGCTCCTACAATGAGCAGTTCTTC	CASSTWGSYNEQFF	.	few	TRBV10-2	TRBJ2-1
TGCGCCAGCAGTGTGTCCAGGGCGGGAGAGACCCAGTACTTC	CASSVSRAGETQYF	.	few	TRBV10-1	TRBJ2-5
TGTGCCAGCAGTGAAGAGTTGGGCAGGGTTCAAGAGACCCAGTACTTC	CASSEELGRVQETQYF	.	.	TRBV25-1	TRBJ2-5
TGTGCCAGCAGTTACTACCCCCCCCCAGGGGCGGTTGAGCAGTTCTTC	CASSYYPPPGAVEQFF	.	.	TRBV6-5	TRBJ2-1
TGTGCCAGCAGCCCCACTTACGTTTCGGCTGAAGCTTTCTTT	CASSPTYVSAEAFF	.	few	TRBV12-3/TRBV12-4	TRBJ1-1
TGTGCCAGCAGCCCGAGGACAGGGCCCAATACGCAGTATTTT	CASSPRTGPNTQYF	TRBD1	.	TRBV7-2	TRBJ2-3
TGTGCCAGCCAGGCGAGTTTGAATCAGCCCCAGCATTTT	CASQASLNQPQHF	.	many	TRBV6-1	TRBJ1-5
TGCGCCAGCAGCCAGGACCCCTCAGCGGGCTTCGATGAGCAGTTCTTC	CASSQDPSAGFDEQFF	.	.	TRBV4-1	TRBJ2-1
TGCGCCAGCAGCTCGGGGACTAGAACGGCATCTATGTACTCCTACAATGAGCAGTTCTTC	CASSSGTRTASMYSYNEQFF	TRBD2	.	TRBV4-1	TRBJ2-1
TGTGCCAGCAGTTTTTCCGTGGGACAGGGGGGCTACACCTTC	CASSFSVGQGGYTF	TRBD1	.	TRBV6-1	TRBJ1-2
TGTGCCAGCAGTTCGTATCTAGAAGACAATGAGCAGTTCTTC	CASSSYLEDNEQFF	.	.	TRBV6-5	TRBJ2-1
TGTGCCAGCAGCTTGATTGAGGTCTCAAGGAGAAGTGGGGAGCTGTTTTTT	CASSLIEVSRRSGELFF	.	.	TRBV5-6	TRBJ2-2
TGTGCCAGCAGTTACTCGTCCGGGACAGGGGGCAATGAGCAGTACTTC	CASSYSSGTGGNEQYF	TRBD1	few	TRBV6-8	TRBJ2-7
TGTGCCAGCAGGTCCAGTCAAGAGACCCAGTACTTC	CASRSSQETQYF	.	.	TRBV6-1	TRBJ2-5
TGTGCCAGCAGTTTGGGCGGGGGGTCCTACAATGAGCAGTTCTTC	CASSLGGGSYNEQFF	TRBD2	medium-sized	TRBV12-3/TRBV12-4	TRBJ2-1
TGTGCCAGCACCCTTAGGGCCTACAGGGGCTTGTCCTACAATGAGCAGTTCTTC	CASTLRAYRGLSYNEQFF	TRBD1	.	TRBV7-2	TRBJ2-1
TGTGCCAGCAGCCAAAGGGGGCGTCCGAACACCGGGGAGCTGTTTTTT	CASSQRGRPNTGELFF	TRBD1	.	TRBV7-6	TRBJ2-2
TGTGCCAGCACCGCTAGCGGCTCCTACAATGAGCAGTTCTTC	CASTASGSYNEQFF	TRBD2	few	TRBV27	TRBJ2-1
TGTGCCAGCAGTTTGGTAACGGGGGGTTACGAGCAGTTCTTC	CASSLVTGGYEQFF	TRBD2	.	TRBV6-1	TRBJ2-1
TGCGCCAGCAGTGAATCGACAGGGGAGAGGAATGAGCAGTTCTTC	CASSESTGERNEQFF	TRBD1	.	TRBV10-1	TRBJ2-1
TGTGCCAGCAGCCGGACAGGGGCCGAAGAGACCCAGTTCTTC	CASSRTGAEETQFF	TRBD1	.	TRBV7-3	TRBJ2-1
TGTGCCAGCAGTGAATTGTCGGGGGCCTCCTACGAGCAGTACTTC	CASSELSGASYEQYF	.	few	TRBV6-1	TRBJ2-7
TGTGCCAGCAGTGAAGAGGGAGTGCTGCAAGAGACCCAGTTCTTC	CASSEEGVLQETQFF	.	many	TRBV6-1	TRBJ2-1
TGTGCCAGCAGCTTAAGGGGTAGCGGCACAGATACGCAGTATTTT	CASSLRGSGTDTQYF	.	many	TRBV7-6	TRBJ2-3
TGCGCCAGCAGTGGTATAGCGGGAGGCCCCAACAATGAGCAGTTCTTC	CASSGIAGGPNNEQFF	TRBD2	.	TRBV10-2	TRBJ2-1
TGTGCCAGCAGCGCCGTCGGTCGGGGGAGTAGGCACAATGAGCAGTACTTC	CASSAVGRGSRHNEQYF	.	.	TRBV7-3	TRBJ2-5
TGTGCCAGCAGCTTAAACCAAGAGACCCAGTTCTTC	CASSLNQETQFF	.	medium-sized	TRBV7-2	TRBJ2-1
TGTGCCAGCAAACCGGGACAGTCAACAGATACGCAGTATTTT	CASKPGQSTDTQYF	TRBD1	.	TRBV6-1	TRBJ2-3
TGTGCCAGTGGGCGGGTACAAGAGACCCAGTTCTTC	CASGRVQETQFF	.	few	TRBV6-1	TRBJ2-1
TGTGCCAGCAGTGCCATGGACACTGCCTCCTACAATGAGCAGTTCTTC	CASSAMDTASYNEQFF	.	few	TRBV6-1	TRBJ2-1
TGTGCCAGCAGCCCCACCTCTCCCGGGCCTAGCGAGCAGTACTTC	CASSPTSPGPSEQYF	.	many	TRBV7-6	TRBJ2-7
TGTGCCAGCAGTTCAAGACTCAGCACAGATACGCAGTATTTT	CASSSRLSTDTQYF	.	few	TRBV6-6	TRBJ2-3
TGTGCCAGCAGCTTAGCGGGCGCACACACACACGGAGATACGCAGTATTTT	CASSLAGAHTHGDTQYF	.	medium-sized	TRBV7-6	TRBJ2-3
TGTGCCAGCAGCCGGATCAATGAGCAGTTCTTC	CASSRINEQFF	.	.	TRBV7-2	TRBJ2-1
TGTGCCAGCAGCTTTGATCTGGGGGGGGAGACCCAGTACTTC	CASSFDLGGETQYF	TRBD2	.	TRBV7-2	TRBJ2-5
TGTGCCAGCAGTTTATTTGCGGGCGGGGGAGGTAATGAGCAGTTCTTC	CASSLFAGGGGNEQFF	TRBD2	many	TRBV27	TRBJ2-1
TGTGCCAGCAGTGGGACTAGCGGGGGGGCAGAGACCCAGTACTTC	CASSGTSGGAETQYF	TRBD2	many	TRBV6-1	TRBJ2-5
TGTGCCATCGGTGGGACAGGGTTGCGCGAGCAGTACTTC	CAIGGTGLREQYF	TRBD1	.	TRBV10-3	TRBJ2-7
TGTGCCAGCAGCTTAGTAGCGGAATCCTACGAGCAGTTCTTC	CASSLVAESYEQFF	.	.	TRBV7-6	TRBJ2-1
TGTGCCAGCAGTAGCGGGATAGCCAAACACATTCTGTACTTC	CASSSGIAKHILYF	TRBD2	.	TRBV6-1	TRBJ2-4